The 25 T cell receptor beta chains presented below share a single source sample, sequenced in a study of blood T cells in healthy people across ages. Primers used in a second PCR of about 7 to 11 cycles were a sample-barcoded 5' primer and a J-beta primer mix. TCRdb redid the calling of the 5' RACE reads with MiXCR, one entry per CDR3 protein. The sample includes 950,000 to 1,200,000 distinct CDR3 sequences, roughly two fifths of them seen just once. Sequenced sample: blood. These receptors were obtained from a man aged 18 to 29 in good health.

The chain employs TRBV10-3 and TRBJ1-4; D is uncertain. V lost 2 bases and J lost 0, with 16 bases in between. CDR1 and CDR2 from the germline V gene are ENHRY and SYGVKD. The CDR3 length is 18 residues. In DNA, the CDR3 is TGTGCCATCAGTGAGGTTGCAGGCCCCCTTGCAACTAATGAAAAACTGTTTTTT. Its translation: CAISEVAGPLATNEKLFF.

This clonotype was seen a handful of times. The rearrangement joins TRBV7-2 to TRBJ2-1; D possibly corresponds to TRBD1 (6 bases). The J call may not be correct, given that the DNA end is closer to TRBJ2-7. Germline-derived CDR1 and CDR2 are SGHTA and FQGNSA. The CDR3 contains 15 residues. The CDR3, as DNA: TGTGCCAGCAGCTTAGCACAGGGCGCCTACAATGAGCAGTACTTC. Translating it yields CASSLAQGAYNEQYF.

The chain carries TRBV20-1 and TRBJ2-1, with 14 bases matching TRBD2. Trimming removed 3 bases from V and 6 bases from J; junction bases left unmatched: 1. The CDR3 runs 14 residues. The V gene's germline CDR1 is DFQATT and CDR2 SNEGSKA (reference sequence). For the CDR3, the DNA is TGCAGTGCTAGGACTAGCGGGGGGGCCAATGAGCAGTTCTTC. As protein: CSARTSGGANEQFF.

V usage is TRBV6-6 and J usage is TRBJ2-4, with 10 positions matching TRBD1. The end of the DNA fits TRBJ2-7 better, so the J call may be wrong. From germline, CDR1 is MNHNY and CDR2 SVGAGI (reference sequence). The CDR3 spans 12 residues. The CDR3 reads CAIGTGAHEQYF. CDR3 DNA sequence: TGTGCCATAGGGACAGGGGCTCACGAGCAGTACTTC.

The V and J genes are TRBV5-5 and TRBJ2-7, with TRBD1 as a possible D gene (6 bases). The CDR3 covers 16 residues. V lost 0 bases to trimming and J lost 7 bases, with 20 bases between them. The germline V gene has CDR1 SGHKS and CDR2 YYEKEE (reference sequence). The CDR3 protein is CASSLGQGKSYNEQYF. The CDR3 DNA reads TGTGCCAGCAGCTTGGGTCAGGGGAAGTCCTACAATGAGCAGTACTTC.

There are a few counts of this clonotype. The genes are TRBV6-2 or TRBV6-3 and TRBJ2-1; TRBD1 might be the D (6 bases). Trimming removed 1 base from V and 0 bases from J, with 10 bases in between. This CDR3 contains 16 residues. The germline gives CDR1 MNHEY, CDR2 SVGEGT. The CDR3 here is CASSYFGGSSYNEQFF. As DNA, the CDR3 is TGTGCCAGCAGTTACTTTGGGGGCAGCTCCTACAATGAGCAGTTCTTC.

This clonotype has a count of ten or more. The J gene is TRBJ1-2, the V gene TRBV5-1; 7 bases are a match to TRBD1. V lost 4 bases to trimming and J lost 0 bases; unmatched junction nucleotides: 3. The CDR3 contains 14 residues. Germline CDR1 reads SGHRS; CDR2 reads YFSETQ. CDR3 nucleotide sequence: TGCGCCAGCAGCCTGACAGGGCCTAACTATGGCTACACCTTC. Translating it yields CASSLTGPNYGYTF.

The CDR3 nucleotides are TGTGCCAGCAGCCAAGTGTTCGAGCAGTACTTC. It translates to CASSQVFEQYF. The chain employs TRBV14 and TRBJ2-5; D uncertain. The J call may be incorrect, as the DNA end agrees better with TRBJ2-7. The CDR3 length is 11 residues. Germline V lookup: CDR1 SGHDN, CDR2 FVKESK.

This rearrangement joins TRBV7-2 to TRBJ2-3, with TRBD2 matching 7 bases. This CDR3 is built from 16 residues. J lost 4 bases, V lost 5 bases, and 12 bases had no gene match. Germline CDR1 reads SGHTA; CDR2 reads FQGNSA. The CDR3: CASSPGGGGSADTQYF. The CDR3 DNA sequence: TGTGCCAGCAGCCCGGGAGGTGGGGGGAGCGCAGATACGCAGTATTTT.

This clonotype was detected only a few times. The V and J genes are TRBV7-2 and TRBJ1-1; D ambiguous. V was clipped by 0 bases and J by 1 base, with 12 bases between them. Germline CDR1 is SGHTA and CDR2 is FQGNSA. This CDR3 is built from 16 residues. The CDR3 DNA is TGTGCCAGCAGCTTAGCGCCCGGGCTTGGGAACACTGAAGCTTTCTTT. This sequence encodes CASSLAPGLGNTEAFF.

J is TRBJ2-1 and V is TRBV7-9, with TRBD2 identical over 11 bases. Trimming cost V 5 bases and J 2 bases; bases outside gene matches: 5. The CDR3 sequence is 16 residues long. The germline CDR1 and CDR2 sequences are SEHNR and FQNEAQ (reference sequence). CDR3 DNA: TGTGCCAGCAGCATACTAGCGGGGGCCCCCTACAATGAGCAGTTCTTC. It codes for CASSILAGAPYNEQFF.

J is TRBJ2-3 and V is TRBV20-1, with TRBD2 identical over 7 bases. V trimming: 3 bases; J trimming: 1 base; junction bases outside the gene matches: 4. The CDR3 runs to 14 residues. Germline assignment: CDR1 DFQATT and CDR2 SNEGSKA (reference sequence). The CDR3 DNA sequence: TGCAGTGCTAGTAAGCTAGCGGGCACAGATACGCAGTATTTT. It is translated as CSASKLAGTDTQYF.

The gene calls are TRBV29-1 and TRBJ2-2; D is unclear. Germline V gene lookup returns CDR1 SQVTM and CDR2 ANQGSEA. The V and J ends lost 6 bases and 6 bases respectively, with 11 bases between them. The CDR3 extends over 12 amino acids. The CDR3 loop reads CSVGEEAGELFF. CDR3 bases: TGCAGCGTGGGCGAGGAAGCCGGGGAGCTGTTTTTT.

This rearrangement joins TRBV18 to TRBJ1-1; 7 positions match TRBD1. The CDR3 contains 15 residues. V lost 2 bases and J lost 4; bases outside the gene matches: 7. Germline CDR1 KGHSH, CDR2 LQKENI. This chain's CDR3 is CASSPSSGGGTEAFF. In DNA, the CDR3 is TGTGCCAGCTCACCATCTTCAGGGGGGGGCACTGAAGCTTTCTTT.

CDR3 nucleotides: TGTGCCATCAGTGGCGAATATAGCAATCAGCCCCAGCATTTT. Amino acid sequence: CAISGEYSNQPQHF. The chain employs TRBV10-3 and TRBJ1-5; D not certain. Germline-derived CDR1 and CDR2 are ENHRY and SYGVKD. The CDR3 extends over 14 amino acids. Trimming left V 4 bases short and J 0 bases short, with 7 bases between.

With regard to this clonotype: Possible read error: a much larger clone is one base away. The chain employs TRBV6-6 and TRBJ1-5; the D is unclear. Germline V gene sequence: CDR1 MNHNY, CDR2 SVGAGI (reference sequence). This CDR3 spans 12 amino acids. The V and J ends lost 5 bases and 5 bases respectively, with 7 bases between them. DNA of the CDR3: TGTGCCAGCAGTCCCGTTGATCAGCCCCAGCATTTT. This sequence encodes CASSPVDQPQHF.

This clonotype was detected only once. CDR3 bases: TGTGCCAGCAGTGAATCCGGGGAGGGCTACACCTTC. Encoded protein: CASSESGEGYTF. The V gene is TRBV25-1, the J gene TRBJ1-2; D is ambiguous. CDR3 length: 12 residues. Germline V lookup: CDR1 MGHDK, CDR2 SYGVNS. Between the trimmed V and J ends, which lost 1 base and 8 bases, there was a span of 8 bases.

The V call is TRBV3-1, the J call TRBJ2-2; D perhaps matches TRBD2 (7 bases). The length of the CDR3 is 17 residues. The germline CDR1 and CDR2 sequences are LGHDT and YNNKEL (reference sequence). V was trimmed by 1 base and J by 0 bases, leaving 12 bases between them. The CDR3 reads CASSQVGGGANTGELFF. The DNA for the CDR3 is TGTGCCAGCAGCCAAGTGGGAGGGGGAGCGAACACCGGGGAGCTGTTTTTT.

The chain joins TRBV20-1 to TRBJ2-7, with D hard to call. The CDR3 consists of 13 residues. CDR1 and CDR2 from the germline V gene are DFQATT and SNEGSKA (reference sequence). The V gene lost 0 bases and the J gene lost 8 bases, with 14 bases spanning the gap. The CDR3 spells CSARDPSRGKQYF. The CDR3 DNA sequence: TGCAGTGCTAGAGATCCCAGCAGAGGCAAGCAGTACTTC.

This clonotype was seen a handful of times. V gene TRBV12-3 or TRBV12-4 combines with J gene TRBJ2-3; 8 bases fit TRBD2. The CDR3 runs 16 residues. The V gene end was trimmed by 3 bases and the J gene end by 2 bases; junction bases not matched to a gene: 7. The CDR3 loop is CASSFAAGEITDTQYF. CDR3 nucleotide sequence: TGTGCCAGCAGTTTCGCAGCGGGGGAGATCACAGATACGCAGTATTTT.

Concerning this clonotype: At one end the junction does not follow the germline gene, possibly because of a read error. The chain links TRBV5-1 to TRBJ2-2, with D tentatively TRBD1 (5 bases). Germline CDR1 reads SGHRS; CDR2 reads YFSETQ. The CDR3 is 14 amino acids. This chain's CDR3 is CTSSPQGSTGELFF. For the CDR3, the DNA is TGCACCAGCAGCCCGCAGGGTAGTACCGGGGAGCTGTTTTTT. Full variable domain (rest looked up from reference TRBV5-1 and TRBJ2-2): KAGVTQTPRYLIKTRGQQVTLSCSPISGHRSVSWYQQTPGQGLQFLFEYFSETQRNKGNFPGRFSGRQFSNSRSEMNVSTLELGDSALYLCTSSPQGSTGELFFGEGSRLTVL.

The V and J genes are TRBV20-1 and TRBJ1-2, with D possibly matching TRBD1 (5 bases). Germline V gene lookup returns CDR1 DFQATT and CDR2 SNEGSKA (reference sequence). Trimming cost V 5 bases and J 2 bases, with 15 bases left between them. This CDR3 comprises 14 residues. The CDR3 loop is CSAPGGWENYGYTF. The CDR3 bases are TGCAGTGCTCCCGGGGGTTGGGAGAACTATGGCTACACCTTC.

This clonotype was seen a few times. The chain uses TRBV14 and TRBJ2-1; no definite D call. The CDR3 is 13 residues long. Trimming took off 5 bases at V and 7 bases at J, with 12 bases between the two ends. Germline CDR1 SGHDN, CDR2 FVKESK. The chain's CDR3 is CASSEGVRNEQFF. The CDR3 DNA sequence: TGTGCCAGCAGCGAAGGAGTTAGGAATGAGCAGTTCTTC. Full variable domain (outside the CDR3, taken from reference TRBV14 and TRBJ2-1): EAGVTQFPSHSVIEKGQTVTLRCDPISGHDNLYWYRRVMGKEIKFLLHFVKESKQDESGMPNNRFLAERTGGTYSTLKVQPAELEDSGVYFCASSEGVRNEQFFGPGTRLTVL.

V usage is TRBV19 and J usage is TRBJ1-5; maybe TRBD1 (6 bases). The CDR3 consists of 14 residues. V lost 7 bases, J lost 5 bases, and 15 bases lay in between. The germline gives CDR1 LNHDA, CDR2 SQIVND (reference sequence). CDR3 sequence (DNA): TGTGCCAGTACGTTGGACAGCGCTTATCAGCCCCAGCATTTT. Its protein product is CASTLDSAYQPQHF.

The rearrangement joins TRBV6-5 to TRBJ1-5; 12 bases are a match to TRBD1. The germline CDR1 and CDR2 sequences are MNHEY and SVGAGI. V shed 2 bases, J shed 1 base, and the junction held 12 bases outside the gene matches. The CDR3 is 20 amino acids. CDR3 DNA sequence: TGTGCCAGCAGTTACAGGGGACAGGGGGCTTTAGGATCGAGCAATCAGCCCCAGCATTTT. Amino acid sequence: CASSYRGQGALGSSNQPQHF.